This T cell receptor (beta chain) was identified in a study of human versus mouse CDR3 diversity and MHC coevolution (dated by TCRdb to about 2017). Background for the entire study: The immunoSEQ assay was reported to detect one in 200,000 T cells and to minimize multiplex PCR amplification bias. Three healthy volunteer blood donors were included in the human cohort, with one aged 30 to 40, one aged 40 to 49 and one aged 60 to 69 at collection. Across mouse and human samples, the number of valid reads per sample ranged from about 5.5 x 10^6 to 1.8 x 10^7. Repertoires of human naive CD4 T cells were used as a reference for TCR selection on multiple MHC II alleles and were compared against human-TCR-locus transgenic mice carrying single MHC II.

The QIAGEN blood and tissue kit was used to extract genomic DNA from sorted cells, and the DNA was quantified on a NanoDrop 1000. TCR alpha and beta chains were deep sequenced and quantified on the immunoSEQ platform using multiplex PCR of genomic DNA. As for how the authors treated the data: TCR sequences were annotated using IMGT gene and region definitions. Out-of-frame rearrangements served as a stand-in for the preselection repertoire and were compared with in-frame clonotypes. Repertoire size was estimated with the iCHAO1 estimator supplied with the immunoSEQ platform. A Gini index, which is based on the Lorenz curve, was applied to in-frame amino acid clonotypes to measure clonal inequality. The intersect function in the R package tcR was used to count shared clonotypes, while the Jaccard index served to score similarity. The R prcomp function was used without normalization to run principal component analysis of V, J and V-J usage frequencies. TCRdb took this table from immuneACCESS and kept in-frame rearrangements with V and J called. Such tables lack part of the clones; where checked against another copy, unresolved V genes explain under half of the gap, and the rest is unexplained. Clone size and V and J calls were adopted from that table, with D and trimming inferred from the DNA. This sample has 60,000 or so clones in its table, and approximately 94% of those were observed once. The ten largest clones capture approximately 19% of the sample.

Note on this clone: Its antigen remains undetermined. There are no base qualities to consult, and no much larger clone falls within one base.

V and J are trimmed by 4 bases and 2 bases, and the gene matches miss 4 bases of the junction. From cysteine to phenylalanine, the CDR3 is 17 amino acids long. Here the CDR3 DNA is all that survives: 51 bases in frame from base 1. Taken from the germline V gene (reference sequence), the CDR1 and CDR2 loops are SGHNT and YYREEE. Fluorescence-activated cell sorting was used to pull naive CD4 T cells, meaning cells that were CD45RO-negative and CD62L-positive, out of the PBMCs. Approximately 47 ml of fresh peripheral blood was drawn per donor, and PBMCs were isolated by Ficoll density centrifugation. Cell sorting was carried out on a FACSAria III instrument, and a purity above 90% was achieved for all samples. The investigation overall reported the following: Repertoire diversity was not regarded as directly comparable between humans and mice because human T cells were selected on several MHC II alleles. Among all compared groups, two of the three human donors had the lowest clonal inequality scores. On average, more CDR3 deletions and insertions were observed in humans than in mice, indicating greater exonuclease and TdT activity. According to iCHAO1 estimates, humans had the largest TCR beta repertoire, 1.7 million or so clonotypes, which was attributed likely to selection by multiple MHC II molecules.

The rearranged chain carries TRBV5-4 and TRBJ2-3; a stretch of 16 junction bases matches TRBD2. The specimen sequenced was naive CD4+ T cells from blood. The cell subset or site label of this sample denotes: CD45RO-negative CD62L-positive naive CD4 T cells. This TCR was sampled from a person between 60 and 70 years old in good health. The DNA is as follows: TGTGCCAGCAGCCCGGGACTAGCGGGAGGGTACACAGATACGCAGTATTTT. Translated, it gives CASSPGLAGGYTDTQYF.